These 17 T cell receptor beta chains share one sample of origin, sequenced in a study of blood T cell repertoires in COVID-19. The table came from immunoSEQ multiplex PCR; TCRdb's copy has only in-frame clones and leaves some out. Altogether roughly 160,000 clones are present, 80% to 90% being singletons, with the ten largest covering 0.8% to 1.2%. Sequencing was carried out using peripheral blood. These receptors originate from a man aged 35-49 years with acute or convalescent COVID-19.

The chain carries TRBV9 and TRBJ1-5; no reliable D call. The CDR3 is 13 residues long. CDR1 is SGDLS, CDR2 YYNGEE, per germline. With 0 bases removed from V and 2 bases from J, the gap between germline ends came to 3 bases. The DNA for the CDR3 is TGTGCCAGCAGCGTAGCGGGCAATCAGCCCCAGCATTTT. It encodes CASSVAGNQPQHF.

V usage is TRBV4-1 and J usage is TRBJ2-7, with D possibly TRBD1 on 6 matching bases. The CDR3 is 14 amino acids. CDR1 and CDR2 (germline): MGHRA, YSYEKL. V gave up 0 bases and J gave up 0 bases, with 6 bases separating them. CDR3 in amino acids: CASSQEGGSYEQYF. CDR3 coding DNA: TGCGCCAGCAGCCAAGAAGGGGGCTCCTACGAGCAGTACTTC.

The J gene is TRBJ1-6, the V gene TRBV25-1; maybe TRBD1 (5 bases). V was cut by 4 bases and J by 10 bases, with 14 bases left in between. Looked up from germline, CDR1 is MGHDK and CDR2 is SYGVNS. The CDR3 has 14 amino acids. CDR3 DNA sequence: TGTGCCAGCAGTGTGGGGCGTCTAGGATCACCCCTCCACTTT. It translates to CASSVGRLGSPLHF.

The CDR3 is CASSTTGGVSYEQYF. In DNA form, the CDR3 reads TGTGCCAGCAGCACTACAGGGGGAGTCTCCTACGAGCAGTACTTC. The chain employs TRBV7-2 and TRBJ2-7; 8 bases line up with TRBD1. Unmatched junction bases numbered 6, after V lost 5 bases and J lost 0 bases. The CDR3 spans 15 residues. Germline CDR1 and CDR2: SGHTA and FQGNSA.

This rearrangement joins TRBV6-5 to TRBJ2-7, with a tentative D call TRBD1 (6 bases). The germline CDR1 and CDR2 sequences are MNHEY and SVGAGI. The germline V and J ends were trimmed by 6 bases and 4 bases, with 13 bases remaining between them. This CDR3 is built from 13 residues. The CDR3 protein is CASRRGQTYEQYF. The CDR3 region has the DNA TGTGCCAGCAGACGGGGACAAACATACGAGCAGTACTTC.

This clone was observed once. J is TRBJ2-2 and V is TRBV2; 10 nucleotides agree with TRBD2. V gave up 3 bases and J gave up 4 bases; unmatched junction bases: 2. The germline V gene has CDR1 SNHLY and CDR2 FYNNEI. The CDR3 contains 15 residues. CDR3 coding DNA: TGTGCCAGCAGTGACCTAGCGGGGGCCACCGGGGAGCTGTTTTTT. It codes for CASSDLAGATGELFF. The full variable domain, in which reference TRBV2 and TRBJ2-2 provide the parts outside the CDR3, is EPEVTQTPSHQVTQMGQEVILRCVPISNHLYFYWYRQILGQKVEFLVSFYNNEISEKSEIFDDQFSVERPDGSNFTLKIRSTKLEDSAMYFCASSDLAGATGELFFGEGSRLTVL.

The chain employs TRBV12-3 or TRBV12-4 and TRBJ1-5; D is perhaps TRBD1 (6 bases). CDR3 length: 13 amino acids. Trimming took off 3 bases at V and 6 bases at J, with 9 bases between the two ends. In DNA, the CDR3 is TGTGCCAGCAGTTTGACAGGAGCTCAGCCCCAGCATTTT. It encodes CASSLTGAQPQHF.

The chain links TRBV29-1 to TRBJ1-1; no clear D gene. CDR1 and CDR2 from the germline V gene are SQVTM and ANQGSEA. Trimming cost V 6 bases and J 7 bases, with 15 bases left between them. This CDR3 comprises 12 residues. For the CDR3, the DNA is TGCAGCGTCCTGGTCGGAGCGCGTGAAGCTTTCTTT. Translation: CSVLVGAREAFF.

The chain combines TRBV19 with TRBJ2-5; 7 positions match TRBD1. The CDR3 covers 14 residues. Germline-derived CDR1 and CDR2 are LNHDA and SQIVND (reference sequence). The V and J ends lost 6 bases and 5 bases, in that order; junction bases with no gene match: 9. The CDR3 here is CASRQTGVRETQYF. DNA of the CDR3: TGTGCCAGTAGGCAAACAGGGGTACGCGAGACCCAGTACTTC.

This clone was seen a few times. The chain carries TRBV2 and TRBJ2-5, with 10 bases matching TRBD2. CDR3 size: 15 residues. Germline CDR1 SNHLY, CDR2 FYNNEI. Trimming took 5 bases from V and 2 from J; bases not matched to a gene: 5. This chain's CDR3 is CASSPGLARQETQYF. CDR3 DNA: TGTGCCAGCAGTCCGGGACTAGCGAGGCAAGAGACCCAGTACTTC.

This chain's CDR3 is CASRTGNTEAFF. CDR3 DNA: TGTGCCAGCAGGACAGGGAACACTGAAGCTTTCTTT. The chain links TRBV28 to TRBJ1-1; TRBD1 is a possible D gene (6 bases). The CDR3 runs to 12 residues. From germline, CDR1 is MDHEN and CDR2 SYDVKM. Between the trimmed V and J ends, which lost 6 bases and 1 base, there was a span of 6 bases.

The chain is built from TRBV2 and TRBJ1-2; weak D call: TRBD1 (6 bases). From germline, CDR1 is SNHLY and CDR2 FYNNEI. The CDR3 is 15 residues long. V was cut by 2 bases and J by 3 bases, with 13 bases left in between. CDR3 amino acids: CASSEWGGADYGYTF. CDR3 bases: TGTGCCAGCAGTGAATGGGGGGGCGCCGACTATGGCTACACCTTC.

This chain uses TRBV19 with TRBJ1-5; D unclear. This CDR3 is built from 14 residues. Germline CDR1 LNHDA, CDR2 SQIVND (reference sequence). V was pared by 4 bases and J by 0 bases, with 7 bases between. The CDR3 nucleotides are TGTGCCAGTAGTAGTACAGTTAGCAATCAGCCCCAGCATTTT. Translated, it gives CASSSTVSNQPQHF.

The genes are TRBV7-2 and TRBJ2-2; D remains ambiguous. The CDR3 has 14 residues. Germline lookup yields CDR1 SGHTA and CDR2 FQGNSA. Trimming took off 1 base at V and 0 bases at J, with 3 bases between the two ends. Here the CDR3 reads CASSLDSNTGELFF. The CDR3 DNA follows: TGTGCCAGCAGCTTAGACTCGAACACCGGGGAGCTGTTTTTT.

In its sample, this clone was seen once. The V gene is TRBV6-1, the J gene TRBJ2-2; 7 nucleotides match TRBD1. The V gene's germline CDR1 is MNHNS and CDR2 SASEGT. The V and J ends lost 4 bases and 4 bases, in that order; junction bases with no gene match: 9. The CDR3 is 16 amino acids. The CDR3 nucleotides are TGTGCCAGCAGTGCGCCGGGACAGCAAATCACCGGGGAGCTGTTTTTT. It yields the protein CASSAPGQQITGELFF.

The J gene is TRBJ1-1, the V gene TRBV7-2; possible D gene TRBD1, 5 bases. CDR3 length: 15 residues. V was pared by 1 base and J by 1 base, with 10 bases between. Germline CDR1 reads SGHTA; CDR2 reads FQGNSA. The CDR3 protein is CASSLGLTGNTEAFF. CDR3 coding DNA: TGTGCCAGCAGCTTAGGCCTTACAGGGAACACTGAAGCTTTCTTT.

This clone came up once. The chain uses TRBV5-4 and TRBJ1-2; D call uncertain. Deletions cut 5 bases from V and 8 bases from J, with 19 bases between. CDR1 and CDR2 (germline): SGHNT, YYREEE (reference sequence). The CDR3 has 14 residues. CDR3 sequence reads: CASSYGPQRAGYTF. Written as DNA, the CDR3 is TGTGCCAGCAGTTATGGACCCCAGAGGGCCGGCTACACCTTC.